Presented here are 10 T cell receptor beta chains from one specimen sequenced in a study of shared T cell receptors in the human thymus. Assay: immunoSEQ multiplex PCR; the TCRdb copy retains only in-frame clones and omits some. The profile shows hundreds of thousands of clones, about 90% of them singletons. This sample also appeared in a second study, on human thymus T cells.

The sequencing sample was made of thymocytes. The receptors shown here come from a boy under three years old with a congenital heart defect.

This chain connects TRBV4-3 to TRBJ1-1, with 9 bases lining up with TRBD1. With 4 bases clipped from V and 4 bases from J, the junction kept 4 bases outside the gene matches. This CDR3 is built from 14 residues. Germline values: CDR1 LGHNA, CDR2 YSLEER. The CDR3 loop reads CASSRTGGGTEAFF. CDR3 nucleotide sequence: TGCGCCAGCAGCCGAACAGGGGGCGGCACTGAAGCTTTCTTT.

This chain connects TRBV2 to TRBJ2-1; 9 bases are a match to TRBD1. J gave up 0 bases and V 5 bases, and 2 bases lay outside the gene matches. The germline CDR1 and CDR2 sequences are SNHLY and FYNNEI. The CDR3 sequence is 15 residues long. The CDR3 region is CASSPGQGSYNEQFF. The DNA of the CDR3 is TGTGCCAGCAGTCCGGGACAGGGCTCCTACAATGAGCAGTTCTTC.

The chain recombines TRBV14 with TRBJ2-6, with TRBD2 matching over 9 bases. The CDR3 is made up of 16 amino acids. After removal of 7 bases from V and 0 bases from J, the junction contained 4 bases not matched to a gene. Germline assignment: CDR1 SGHDN and CDR2 FVKESK. The CDR3 DNA follows: TGTGCCAGCACTAGCGGGGACCTCTCTGGGGCCAACGTCCTGACTTTC. Translating gives CASTSGDLSGANVLTF.

The chain combines TRBV15 with TRBJ2-7; 8 nucleotides line up with TRBD1. Trimming at V came to 3 bases and at J to 3 bases, leaving 10 bases not matched to a gene. Germline CDR1 and CDR2: LNHNV and YYDKDF (reference sequence). The CDR3 spans 16 residues. CDR3 nucleotides: TGTGCCACCAGCAGCCGGACAGGGCTGGAGAGCTACGAGCAGTACTTC. Residues: CATSSRTGLESYEQYF.

The rearrangement joins TRBV30 to TRBJ1-2; D unclear. Germline V gene sequence: CDR1 GTSNPN, CDR2 SVGIG (reference sequence). The V gene lost 0 bases and the J gene lost 6 bases, with 14 bases spanning the gap. CDR3 size: 14 residues. The CDR3 nucleotides are TGTGCCTGGAGTGTAGTACCACCTGCGGATGGCTACACCTTC. It codes for CAWSVVPPADGYTF.

The chain combines TRBV28 with TRBJ1-5; 7 nucleotides line up with TRBD1. The CDR3 covers 17 residues. With 2 bases clipped from V and 0 bases from J, the junction kept 7 bases outside the gene matches. Germline-derived CDR1 and CDR2 are MDHEN and SYDVKM. In DNA form, the CDR3 reads TGTGCCAGCAGTTTAGGGCGGGCAGGGGGTAGCAATCAGCCCCAGCATTTT. It translates to CASSLGRAGGSNQPQHF.

This sequence joins TRBV23-1 and TRBJ1-2; D not certain. TRBV23-1 falls under the ORF class, with uncertain function. There are 14 residues in the CDR3. V gave up 3 bases and J gave up 4 bases, with 12 bases separating them. This CDR3 is CASSQPALLYGYTF. CDR3 nucleotides: TGCGCCAGCAGTCAGCCCGCGTTACTCTATGGCTACACCTTC.

The chain employs TRBV10-3 and TRBJ2-7; 15 nucleotides line up with TRBD2. Germline V CDR1 and CDR2: ENHRY, SYGVKD. V dropped 10 bases and J dropped 7; count of bases not matched to a gene: 8. CDR3 length: 14 residues. The DNA for the CDR3 is TGTGCCACCGGGACTAGCGGGAGGTTCTGGGAGCAGTACTTC. It specifies CATGTSGRFWEQYF.

The rearrangement uses TRBV6-1 and TRBJ1-4, with 10 bases lining up with TRBD1. The V and J ends lost 7 bases and 1 base, in that order; junction bases with no gene match: 3. This CDR3 has 15 amino acids. Per the germline V gene, CDR1 is MNHNS and CDR2 is SASEGT. The CDR3 reads CASTDRGRTNEKLFF. The CDR3 nucleotides read TGTGCCAGCACCGACAGGGGGCGAACTAATGAAAAACTGTTTTTT.

This rearrangement joins TRBV6-1 to TRBJ2-3; 10 bases align to TRBD2. The junction had 22 bases not matched to a gene; V was cut back by 4 bases and J by 6 bases. Per germline, CDR1 MNHNS and CDR2 SASEGT. The CDR3 sequence is 20 residues long. The CDR3 DNA follows: TGTGCCAGCAGTGCCACTTCCGCCGGGACTAGCGCCCTCGGGGGCGATACGCAGTATTTT. It yields the protein CASSATSAGTSALGGDTQYF.